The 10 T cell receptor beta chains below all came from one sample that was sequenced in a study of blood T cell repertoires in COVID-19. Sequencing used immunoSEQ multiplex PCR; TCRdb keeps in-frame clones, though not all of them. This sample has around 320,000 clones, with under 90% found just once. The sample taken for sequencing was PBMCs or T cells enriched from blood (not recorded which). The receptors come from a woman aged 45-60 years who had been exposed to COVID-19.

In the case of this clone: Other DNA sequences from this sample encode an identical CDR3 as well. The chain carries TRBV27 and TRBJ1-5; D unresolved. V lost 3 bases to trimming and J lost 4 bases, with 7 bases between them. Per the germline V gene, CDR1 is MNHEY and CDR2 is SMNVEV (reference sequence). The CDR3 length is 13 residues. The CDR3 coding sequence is TGTGCCAGCAGTTTGGGGAGGAATCAGCCCCAGCATTTT. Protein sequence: CASSLGRNQPQHF.

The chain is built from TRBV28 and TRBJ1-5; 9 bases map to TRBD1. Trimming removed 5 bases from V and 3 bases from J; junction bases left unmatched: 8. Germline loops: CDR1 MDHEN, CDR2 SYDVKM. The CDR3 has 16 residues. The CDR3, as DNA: TGTGCCAGCAGTCCCGGGACAGGGAGGCACAATCAGCCCCAGCATTTT. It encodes CASSPGTGRHNQPQHF.

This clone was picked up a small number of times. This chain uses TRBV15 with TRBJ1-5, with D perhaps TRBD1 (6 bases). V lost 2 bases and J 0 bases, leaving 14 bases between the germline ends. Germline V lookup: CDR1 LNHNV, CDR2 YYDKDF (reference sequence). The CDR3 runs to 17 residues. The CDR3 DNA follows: TGTGCCACCAGCAGATCACAGGGTGGTAGTAGCAATCAGCCCCAGCATTTT. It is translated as CATSRSQGGSSNQPQHF. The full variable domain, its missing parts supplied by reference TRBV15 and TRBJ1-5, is DAMVIQNPRYQVTQFGKPVTLSCSQTLNHNVMYWYQQKSSQAPKLLFHYYDKDFNNEADTPDNFQSRRPNTSFCFLDIRSPGLGDTAMYLCATSRSQGGSSNQPQHFGDGTRLSIL.

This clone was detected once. Here the CDR3 DNA reads TGTGCCAGCTCAAGGTCGCGAGGCGGGGAGCTGTTTTTT. Translated: CASSRSRGGELFF. This chain links TRBV18 with TRBJ2-2, with no clear D. With 5 bases removed from V and 7 bases from J, the gap between germline ends came to 11 bases. This CDR3 comprises 13 residues. Germline CDR1 is KGHSH and CDR2 is LQKENI.

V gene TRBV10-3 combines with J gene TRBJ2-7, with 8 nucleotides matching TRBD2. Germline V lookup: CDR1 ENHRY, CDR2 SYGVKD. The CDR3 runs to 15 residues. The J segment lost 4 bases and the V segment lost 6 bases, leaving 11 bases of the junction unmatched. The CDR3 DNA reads TGTGCCATCAGCGGGGGGGGACACGGGTCTTACGAGCAGTACTTC. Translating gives CAISGGGHGSYEQYF.

CDR3 sequence (DNA): TGCGCCAGCAGCCCTCCCCTAGCGGGGCCCAGGGATGAGCAGTTCTTC. It yields the protein CASSPPLAGPRDEQFF. The chain uses TRBV5-1 and TRBJ2-1; 9 nucleotides align to TRBD2. Trimming removed 4 bases from V and 8 bases from J; junction bases left unmatched: 13. The CDR3 covers 16 residues. Germline values: CDR1 SGHRS, CDR2 YFSETQ.

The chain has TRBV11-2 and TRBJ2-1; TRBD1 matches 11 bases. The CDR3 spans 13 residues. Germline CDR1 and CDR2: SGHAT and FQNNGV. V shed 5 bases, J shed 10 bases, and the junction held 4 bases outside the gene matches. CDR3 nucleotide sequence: TGTGCCAGCAGCACGGACAGGGGGCGCGAGCAGTTCTTC. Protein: CASSTDRGREQFF.

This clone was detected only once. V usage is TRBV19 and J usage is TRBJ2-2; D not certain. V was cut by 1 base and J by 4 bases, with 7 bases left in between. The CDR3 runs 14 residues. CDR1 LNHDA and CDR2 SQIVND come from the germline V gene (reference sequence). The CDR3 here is CASSIGPLTGELFF. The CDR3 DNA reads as TGTGCCAGTAGTATAGGTCCTCTCACCGGGGAGCTGTTTTTT.

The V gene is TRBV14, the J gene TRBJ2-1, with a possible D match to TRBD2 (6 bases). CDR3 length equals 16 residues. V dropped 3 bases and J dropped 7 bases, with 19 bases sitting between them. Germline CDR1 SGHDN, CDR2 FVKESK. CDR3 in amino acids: CASSHFSSALGNEQFF. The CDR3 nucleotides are TGTGCCAGCAGCCACTTCTCTAGCGCCCTGGGGAATGAGCAGTTCTTC.

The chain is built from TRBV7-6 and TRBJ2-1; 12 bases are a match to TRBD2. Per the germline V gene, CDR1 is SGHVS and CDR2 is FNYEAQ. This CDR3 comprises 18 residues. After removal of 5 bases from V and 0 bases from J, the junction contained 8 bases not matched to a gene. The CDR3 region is CASSHGLAGGSSYNEQFF. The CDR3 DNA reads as TGTGCCAGCAGCCATGGGCTAGCGGGGGGGAGCTCCTACAATGAGCAGTTCTTC.